This passage covers 8 T cell receptor beta chains from one sample sequenced in a study of blood T cells in healthy people across ages. Using a J-beta primer mix together with a sample-barcoded 5' primer, a second PCR was run for roughly 6 to 12 cycles. Using its own MiXCR run on the 5' RACE reads, TCRdb lists one record per CDR3 protein. This repertoire shows roughly 700,000 distinct CDR3 sequences, more than 20% found once; its top ten account for just under 9.5%. The same data also went into a second study, on T cells of mothers and their children.

Sequencing was done on a sample of blood. The origin of the receptors is a boy between 5 and 17 years old in good health.

This clonotype was detected a few times. Here the CDR3 reads CASSLESGKAGELFF. For the CDR3, the DNA is TGTGCCAGCAGCTTAGAGTCAGGGAAAGCCGGGGAGCTGTTTTTT. This chain joins TRBV7-2 and TRBJ2-2; maybe TRBD1 (5 bases). Germline CDR1 and CDR2: SGHTA and FQGNSA. This CDR3 has 15 residues. Trimming took 1 base from V and 6 from J, leaving 12 bases between them.

This clonotype was picked up a small number of times. This chain connects TRBV6-6 to TRBJ2-2; no definite D call. Looked up from germline, CDR1 is MNHNY and CDR2 is SVGAGI (reference sequence). Deletions cut 5 bases from V and 8 bases from J, with 12 bases between. The CDR3 is made up of 13 amino acids. CDR3 nucleotide sequence: TGTGCCAGCAGTAGGGCAGGTCGAGGGGAGCTGTTTTTT. This translates into CASSRAGRGELFF.

The rearrangement links TRBV4-1 to TRBJ2-7; 8 bases align to TRBD2. With the DNA end fitting TRBJ2-1 better, the J assignment may be wrong. The germline gives CDR1 MGHRA, CDR2 YSYEKL. This CDR3 has 14 residues. The CDR3 spells CASSQEGLGYEQFF. The CDR3 DNA sequence: TGCGCCAGCAGCCAAGAGGGACTAGGCTATGAGCAGTTCTTC.

In this sample, this clonotype turned up many times. The V call is TRBV5-6, the J call TRBJ2-1; D remains ambiguous. The CDR3 has 11 residues. Germline CDR1 reads SGHDT; CDR2 reads YYEEEE. The V and J ends lost 1 base and 8 bases respectively, with 4 bases between them. Here the CDR3 reads CASSLTHEQFF. The CDR3 region has the DNA TGTGCCAGCAGCTTGACCCATGAGCAGTTCTTC.

With respect to this clonotype: One junction end disagrees with the germline gene, perhaps due to a read error. V and J are TRBV12-3 or TRBV12-4 and TRBJ2-1; D unclear. The CDR3 is 11 amino acids. CDR3 sequence (DNA): TGTGCCAGCAGTAAAGGCCTAGACCCGTACTTC. This translates into CASSKGLDPYF.

Only a few counts were recorded for this clonotype. The chain uses TRBV5-6 and TRBJ2-5, with TRBD2 identical over 13 bases. The J call may be wrong; the DNA end is better matched by TRBJ2-7. Germline loops: CDR1 SGHDT, CDR2 YYEEEE. The CDR3 has 17 amino acids. In DNA, the CDR3 is TGTGCCAGCACCTCCGGACTAGCGGGGGTGACCTCCTACGAGCAGTACTTC. Translated: CASTSGLAGVTSYEQYF.

The V gene is TRBV10-3, the J gene TRBJ2-3, with D perhaps matching TRBD2 (5 bases). This CDR3 region has 17 residues. V shed 3 bases and J shed 2 bases, with 18 bases lying between them. Germline CDR1 reads ENHRY; CDR2 reads SYGVKD. CDR3 loop: CAISEPGWETTTDTQYF. DNA for the CDR3: TGTGCCATCAGTGAACCCGGGTGGGAGACAACCACAGATACGCAGTATTTT.

The V call is TRBV5-1, the J call TRBJ2-1; D is perhaps TRBD2 (6 bases). V dropped 3 bases and J dropped 13 bases, with 14 bases sitting between them. CDR1 and CDR2 from the germline V gene are SGHRS and YFSETQ. The CDR3 runs 12 residues. The CDR3 sequence is CASSSTPGEQFF. CDR3 DNA sequence: TGCGCCAGCAGCTCAACACCGGGGGAACAGTTCTTC.